This T cell receptor beta chain was observed in a study of T cell responses to AZD1222 COVID-19 vaccine listed by TCRdb under 2021. About the investigation overall: AZD1222 recipients with second doses at about 4 weeks or about 12 weeks were pooled, because spike-specific TCR depth and breadth did not differ between schedules. Trial participants were enrolled by age into subgroups of 18-55, 56-69 and 70-plus years, and around 150, 28 and 57 TCR-sequenced participants, respectively, were included in these subgroups. A total of 233 trial participants underwent TCR sequencing, of whom about 200 had received two doses of AZD1222 and roughly 26 had received two doses of the MenACWY control vaccine.

The CDR3 regions of human TCRbeta chains were analyzed by immunosequencing. The study's processing was this. TCRs in the repertoires were matched against a reference library of SARS-CoV-2-specific TCRs that had been generated with the MIRA antigen-specificity platform. Breadth was defined as the fraction of unique TCRs that were SARS-CoV-2-associated. Depth was defined as the fraction of total T cells that were SARS-CoV-2-associated. Using the MIRA data, every spike-specific TCR was mapped to the spike region that the TCR reacted to and assigned to either a CD4 or a CD8 class. Log10-transformed breadth and depth values were compared by one-way ANOVA with Sidak's multiple comparisons tests. TCRdb took over this immuneACCESS table, retaining in-frame rearrangements with V and J assigned. Such tables are incomplete; in checked studies, under half of the missing clones stem from an unresolved V gene, and the remainder is unexplained. V, J and clone size are those of that table, while D and trimming were read from the DNA. The sample table records around 81,000 clones; 70% to 85% of these occur just once. Together, the top ten hold about 3% of the sample.

Details on this clone: The antigen it binds to is not known. Qualities for individual bases were not recorded, and no much larger clone is one base off.

Results and caveats for the whole study, not just this receptor: Epitopes outside the regions mutated in the B.1.351 and B.1.1.7 variants were reportedly recognized by nearly half of the unique spike-specific TCRs. A significant rise in spike-specific TCR breadth and depth was observed after two AZD1222 doses relative to day 0 and relative to MenACWY recipients. In the small 56-69-year group, the increase in depth fell short of significance, most likely because of low power. No day 14 peak-response samples were available, so repertoires were characterized only after the peak T cell response. Conclusions about previously exposed vaccinees are limited, since just six AZD1222 recipients were seropositive for SARS-CoV-2 at baseline. Participants were mostly white British, with more females than males. The authors suggested clonal diversity may have been underestimated. Vaccine-associated CD4 TCRs spanned the whole spike protein, with dominant responses in regions 160-218 and 743-854.

The time point label, read with the paper, signifies: baseline before first vaccination. Vaccinee samples were obtained from the UK trials COV001 and COV002, which included a single-blind randomized controlled phase 2/3 trial of AZD1222 (ChAdOx1 nCoV-19) in healthy adults. Trial participant PBMC samples were collected at day 0 and day 28 after the second dose for TCRbeta chain sequencing. Inclusive of the bounding cysteine and phenylalanine, the CDR3 is 12 residues long. Just CDR3 DNA is preserved here, 36 bases in frame from base 1. V is shortened by 3 bases, J by 5 bases, and the region joining them spans 7 bases.

This receptor chain uses TRBV12-3 or TRBV12-4 and TRBJ1-1; the D gene is unclear. This TCR came from an adult in good health. The sequenced sample was peripheral blood, obtained on day 0 of AZD1222 vaccination. The DNA sequence is as follows: TGTGCCAGCAGTTTCTCAGCGACTGAAGCTTTCTTT. Its translation is CASSFSATEAFF.